The rows below give T cell receptor beta chains drawn from one sample of a study of blood T cells in healthy people across ages. Via MiXCR, TCRdb re-called the 5' RACE reads, giving one row per CDR3 protein. The top ten clones hold around 8% of a sample with some 1.4 million distinct CDR3 sequences, 35% to 45% of them seen once. The material sequenced was blood. Source of these receptors: a woman between 18 and 29 years old in good health. Both conserved end residues are part of each CDR3. The D gene is left open where the match is weak. Not every row has a clone size; where given, it reads once, few, many or a size class.

d_gene | j_gene | abundance | v_gene | CDR3aa | CDR3nt
- | TRBJ1-1 | - | TRBV2 | CASSEWAEDTEAFF | TGTGCCAGCAGTGAGTGGGCAGAGGACACTGAAGCTTTCTTT
TRBD2 | TRBJ2-3 | few | TRBV29-1 | CSVLAGGRGTQYF | TGCAGCGTTCTAGCGGGGGGGCGGGGTACGCAGTATTTT
TRBD2 | TRBJ2-2 | - | TRBV5-1 | CASSLRLAGGPGNTGELFF | TGCGCCAGCAGCTTGAGACTAGCGGGGGGGCCGGGGAACACCGGGGAGCTGTTTTTT
TRBD2 | TRBJ2-1 | - | TRBV7-9 | CASSSISGTYDEQFF | TGTGCCAGCAGCTCGATTAGCGGGACTTACGATGAGCAGTTCTTC
- | TRBJ1-6 | - | TRBV18 | CASSPSLNSPLHF | TGTGCCAGCTCACCTTCCCTGAATTCACCCCTCCACTTT
- | TRBJ2-7 | - | TRBV12-3/TRBV12-4 | CASSPLHGPYEQYF | TGTGCCAGCAGCCCCCTCCACGGCCCCTACGAGCAGTACTTC
- | TRBJ1-2 | few | TRBV30 | CAWSRGSGLSSYGYTF | TGTGCCTGGAGCCGGGGATCCGGGCTCTCGTCATATGGCTACACCTTC
- | TRBJ1-2 | - | TRBV12-3/TRBV12-4 | CASALAGANYGYTF | TGTGCCAGCGCTCTCGCGGGAGCTAACTATGGCTACACCTTC
TRBD1 | TRBJ2-5 | - | TRBV11-2 | CASSQQGARETQYF | TGTGCCAGTAGCCAGCAGGGGGCCCGGGAGACCCAGTACTTC
- | TRBJ1-2 | few | TRBV9 | CASSVEDPGRGGYTF | TGTGCCAGCAGCGTAGAGGACCCAGGGCGGGGTGGCTACACCTTC
- | TRBJ2-7 | many | TRBV18 | CASSTTGESSYEQYF | TGTGCCAGCTCTACGACGGGGGAAAGCTCCTACGAGCAGTACTTC
- | TRBJ2-1 | - | TRBV27 | CASSRRVNEQFF | TGTGCCAGCAGCAGAAGGGTCAATGAGCAGTTCTTC
- | TRBJ2-7 | few | TRBV2 | CASTIGTIRGDEQYF | TGTGCCAGCACAATCGGGACAATAAGGGGGGACGAGCAGTACTTC
- | TRBJ1-1 | - | TRBV6-4 | CASSDSRALETHDMNTEAFF | TGTGCCAGCAGTGACTCGCGGGCTCTGGAAACACACGATATGAACACTGAAGCTTTCTTT
- | TRBJ2-1 | few | TRBV7-2 | CASSPETGVAYNEQFF | TGTGCCAGCAGTCCTGAGACGGGAGTCGCCTACAATGAGCAGTTCTTC
TRBD1 | TRBJ2-7 | few | TRBV5-1 | CASSLGPGGTYEQYF | TGTGCCAGCAGCTTGGGTCCAGGGGGAACCTACGAGCAGTACTTC
- | TRBJ1-2 | - | TRBV3-1 | CASSQDLGDEGYTF | TGTGCCAGCAGCCAAGATCTGGGGGATGAAGGCTACACCTTC
TRBD1 | TRBJ2-5 | - | TRBV4-2 | CGSSRDRVGQETQYF | TGTGGCAGCAGCCGCGACAGGGTTGGTCAAGAGACCCAGTACTTC
- | TRBJ2-5 | - | TRBV4-2 | CASSQASRDRGTQYF | TGTGCCAGCAGCCAAGCTAGCAGGGATAGGGGGACCCAGTACTTC